These T cell receptor beta chains were read from a single sample in a study of blood T cell repertoires in COVID-19. Only in-frame clones appear in the TCRdb table, and some are missing; sequencing was by immunoSEQ multiplex PCR. The repertoire holds fewer than 350,000 clones, with more than 80% as singletons. The material sequenced was PBMCs or T cells enriched from blood (not recorded which). These receptors originate from a woman in her 30s with acute COVID-19. Each CDR3 is given with its conserved first and last residue. The order of the fields is V gene, J gene, D gene, clone size, CDR3 DNA, CDR3 protein. D genes are given only for firm matches. Expanded clones are given a class, and other clones once, few, many or no size at all.

TRBV21-1	TRBJ2-3	NA	NA	TGTGCCAGCAGGGACAGGGCCACAGATACGCAGTATTTT	CASRDRATDTQYF
TRBV4-1	TRBJ1-2	NA	NA	TGCGCCAGCAGCCAAGACGGACAGCAAATTTATGGCTACACCTTC	CASSQDGQQIYGYTF
TRBV6-5	TRBJ1-2	TRBD1	NA	TGTGCCAGCAGTCACGGACAGGGGGCTGGCTACACCTTC	CASSHGQGAGYTF
TRBV6-1	TRBJ2-3	TRBD2	NA	TGTGCCAGCAGTGAAATAGGAGGGAGGGGCACAGATACGCAGTATTTT	CASSEIGGRGTDTQYF
TRBV4-2	TRBJ1-6	NA	few	TGTGCCAGCAGCCAAGATCAACCCGGGAGTAATTCACCCCTCCACTTT	CASSQDQPGSNSPLHF
TRBV7-2	TRBJ2-7	NA	NA	TGTGCCAGCAGCTTAGGCCCGGGGGATGGAGCCTACGAGCAGTACTTC	CASSLGPGDGAYEQYF
TRBV15	TRBJ1-6	NA	NA	TGTGCCACCAGTTCGGGGGGCTTGTCACCCCTCCACTTT	CATSSGGLSPLHF
TRBV9	TRBJ2-2	NA	NA	TGTGCCAGCAGCGTACTGCCGGGACAAGGAACCGGGGAGCTGTTTTTT	CASSVLPGQGTGELFF
TRBV6-5	TRBJ2-7	TRBD1	NA	TGTGCCAGCAGATATGACAGGGGCATCTACGAGCAGTACTTC	CASRYDRGIYEQYF
TRBV29-1	TRBJ2-2	TRBD2	few	TGCAGCGTATCTAGCGGGAGGGGAACCGGGGAGCTGTTTTTT	CSVSSGRGTGELFF
TRBV7-9	TRBJ2-7	TRBD2	NA	TGTGCCAGCAGACCCGGGACTAGCGGGGACCGTACGAAGCAGTACTTC	CASRPGTSGDRTKQYF
TRBV5-1	TRBJ2-3	TRBD1	NA	TGCGCCAGCAGCTTAGGGACAGGCCGCACAGATACGCAGTATTTT	CASSLGTGRTDTQYF
TRBV2	TRBJ2-7	TRBD1	NA	TGTGCCAGCACCGTCAGCACAGAGGGACAGGGTTTAGGCGAGCAGTACTTC	CASTVSTEGQGLGEQYF
TRBV29-1	TRBJ2-4	TRBD2	NA	TGCAGCGTTAGCGGGAGTGGGGACATTCAGTACTTC	CSVSGSGDIQYF
TRBV7-2	TRBJ2-7	TRBD2	NA	TGTGCCAGCAGCTTATTCGGGACTAGCGGGAGTTACGAGCAGTACTTC	CASSLFGTSGSYEQYF
TRBV14	TRBJ1-3	NA	NA	TGTGCCAGCAGCAGGAGCTCTGGAAACACCATATATTTT	CASSRSSGNTIYF
TRBV7-2	TRBJ1-1	NA	NA	TGTGCCAGCAGCCCCAGTTTTGGGGAGCTGAACACTGAAGCTTTCTTT	CASSPSFGELNTEAFF
TRBV28	TRBJ1-2	TRBD1	NA	TGTGCCAGCAGTGAATCGGGACAGGGGTTCGGCTACACCTTC	CASSESGQGFGYTF
TRBV4-1	TRBJ2-1	NA	NA	TGCGCCAGCAGCCCAGGGGTAGATGAGCAGTTCTTC	CASSPGVDEQFF
TRBV4-1	TRBJ1-6	NA	NA	TGCGCCAGCAGCCAAGTTAGCGGGGCCCATAATTCACCCCTCCACTTT	CASSQVSGAHNSPLHF
TRBV29-1	TRBJ2-1	NA	NA	TGCAGCGTTGAAGATGTCGGTAATGAGCAGTTCTTC	CSVEDVGNEQFF
TRBV7-9	TRBJ2-7	TRBD1	NA	TGTGCCAGCAGCTTTTCGGACAGGGTGGGCTACGAGCAGTACTTC	CASSFSDRVGYEQYF
TRBV5-4	TRBJ2-3	TRBD2	NA	TGTGCCAGCAGCGCACAGCGGGAGACAAGCACAGATACGCAGTATTTT	CASSAQRETSTDTQYF
TRBV29-1	TRBJ2-1	TRBD1	NA	TGCAGCGTTCGAGGACAGGGTGACAATGAGCAGTTCTTC	CSVRGQGDNEQFF
TRBV29-1	TRBJ2-3	TRBD2	NA	TGCAGCGTTGAAGGGGGACTAGCGGGAGTAGGGGCAGATACGCAGTATTTT	CSVEGGLAGVGADTQYF
TRBV5-1	TRBJ2-7	NA	NA	TGCGCCAGCAGCTTGGACAGCGAGCAGTACTTC	CASSLDSEQYF
TRBV7-2	TRBJ2-7	TRBD1	once	TGTGCCAGCAGCTTAGCGACTAGGACAGGGAGGAGCTACGAGCAGTACTTC	CASSLATRTGRSYEQYF